The rows below give T cell receptor beta chains drawn from one sample of a study of blood T cells in healthy people across ages. TCRdb re-derived calls from the 5' RACE reads in MiXCR, one entry per CDR3 protein. The sample holds 1.5 million to 2 million distinct CDR3 sequences; about two fifths are singletons and the top ten take about 23%. Sequences were obtained from blood. The receptors here all came from a human donor in good health. Both conserved end residues are trimmed from each CDR3. D genes are given only for firm matches. Clone size, where shown, is once, few, many, or a class for clones that have expanded.

CDR3,size,V,D
ASSDLQGTLGDEQF,few,TRBV7-9,TRBD1
ASSPTTTGSTEAF,once,TRBV18,NA
SAPGQGAGTQY,NA,TRBV20-1,TRBD1
ASSHTGFFTDTQY,NA,TRBV14,NA
ASSGLDTGGKTEAF,NA,TRBV13,TRBD1
SVESEDSLSYEQY,NA,TRBV29-1,NA
SAEDPVEQF,NA,TRBV29-1,NA
SGKQGYEQY,many,TRBV29-1,TRBD1
SARGYRDFSYEQY,few,TRBV20-1,NA
SATPTDEKLF,few,TRBV20-1,NA